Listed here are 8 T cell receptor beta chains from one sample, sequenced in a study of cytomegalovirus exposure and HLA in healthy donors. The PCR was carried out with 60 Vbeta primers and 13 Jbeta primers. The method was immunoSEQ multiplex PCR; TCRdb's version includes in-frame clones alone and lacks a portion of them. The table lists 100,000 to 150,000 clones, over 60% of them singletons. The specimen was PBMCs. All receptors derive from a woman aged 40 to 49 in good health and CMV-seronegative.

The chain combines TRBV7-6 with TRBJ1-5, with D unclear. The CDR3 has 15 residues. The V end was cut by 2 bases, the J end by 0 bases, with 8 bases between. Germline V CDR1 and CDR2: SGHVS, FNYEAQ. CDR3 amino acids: CASSLFSGSNQPQHF. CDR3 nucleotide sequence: TGTGCCAGCAGCTTATTCTCCGGTAGCAATCAGCCCCAGCATTTT.

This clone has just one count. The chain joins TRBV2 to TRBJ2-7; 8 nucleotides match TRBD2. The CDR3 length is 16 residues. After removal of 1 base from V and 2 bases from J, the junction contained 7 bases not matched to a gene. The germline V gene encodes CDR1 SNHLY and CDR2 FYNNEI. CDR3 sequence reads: CASSEGGRQVAYEQYF. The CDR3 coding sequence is TGTGCCAGCAGTGAAGGCGGGAGGCAGGTGGCCTACGAGCAGTACTTC.

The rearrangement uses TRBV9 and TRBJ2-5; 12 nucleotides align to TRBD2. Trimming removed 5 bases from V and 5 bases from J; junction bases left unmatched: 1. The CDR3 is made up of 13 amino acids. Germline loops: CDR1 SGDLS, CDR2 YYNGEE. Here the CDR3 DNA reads TGTGCCAGCAGTCTAGCGGGAGGGGAGACCCAGTACTTC. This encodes CASSLAGGETQYF.

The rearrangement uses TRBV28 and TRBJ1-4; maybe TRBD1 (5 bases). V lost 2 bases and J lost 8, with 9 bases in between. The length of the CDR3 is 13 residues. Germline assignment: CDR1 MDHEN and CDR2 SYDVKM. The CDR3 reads CASSLGAREKLFF. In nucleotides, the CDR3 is TGTGCCAGCAGTTTAGGGGCCAGGGAAAAACTGTTTTTT.

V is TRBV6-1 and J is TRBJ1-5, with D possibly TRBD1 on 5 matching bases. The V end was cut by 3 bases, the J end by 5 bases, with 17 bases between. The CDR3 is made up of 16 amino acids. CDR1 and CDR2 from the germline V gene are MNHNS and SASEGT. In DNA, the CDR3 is TGTGCCAGCAGTGACATTGAAGTGGGGGGGGATCAGCCCCAGCATTTT. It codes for CASSDIEVGGDQPQHF.

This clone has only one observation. The CDR3 region is CASSRKTSGSYEQYF. The DNA for the CDR3 is TGTGCCAGTAGCCGAAAGACTAGCGGGAGCTACGAGCAGTACTTC. This rearrangement joins TRBV19 to TRBJ2-7, with 12 bases that match TRBD2. The CDR3 runs to 15 residues. Looked up from germline, CDR1 is LNHDA and CDR2 is SQIVND (reference sequence). Trimming removed 6 bases from V and 3 bases from J; junction bases left unmatched: 6.

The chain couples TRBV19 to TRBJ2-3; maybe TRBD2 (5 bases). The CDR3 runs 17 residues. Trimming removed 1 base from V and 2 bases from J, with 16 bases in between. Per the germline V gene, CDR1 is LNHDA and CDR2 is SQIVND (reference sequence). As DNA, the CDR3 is TGTGCCAGTAGTATAGGTCGGGGAACTTATCTCACAGATACGCAGTATTTT. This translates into CASSIGRGTYLTDTQYF.

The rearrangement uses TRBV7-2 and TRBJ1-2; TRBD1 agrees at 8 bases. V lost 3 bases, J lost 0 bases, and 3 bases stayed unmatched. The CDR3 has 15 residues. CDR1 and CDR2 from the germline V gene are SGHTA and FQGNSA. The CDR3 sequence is CASSFGQGANYGYTF. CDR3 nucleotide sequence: TGTGCCAGCAGCTTCGGACAGGGAGCTAACTATGGCTACACCTTC.